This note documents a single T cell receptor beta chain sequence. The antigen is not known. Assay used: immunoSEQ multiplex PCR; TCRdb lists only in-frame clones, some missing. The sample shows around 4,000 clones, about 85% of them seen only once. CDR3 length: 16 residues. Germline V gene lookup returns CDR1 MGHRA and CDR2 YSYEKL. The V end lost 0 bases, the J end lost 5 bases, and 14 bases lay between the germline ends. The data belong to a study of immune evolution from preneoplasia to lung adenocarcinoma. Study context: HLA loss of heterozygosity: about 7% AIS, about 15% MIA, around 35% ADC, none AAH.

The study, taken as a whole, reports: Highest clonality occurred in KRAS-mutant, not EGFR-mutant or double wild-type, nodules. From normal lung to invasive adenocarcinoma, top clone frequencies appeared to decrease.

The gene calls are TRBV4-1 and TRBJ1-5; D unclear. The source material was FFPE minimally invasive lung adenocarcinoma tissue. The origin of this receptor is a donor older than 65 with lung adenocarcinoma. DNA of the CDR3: TGCGCCAGCAGCCAAGATGAGAGGTCCAGAGATCAGCCCCAGCATTTT. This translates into CASSQDERSRDQPQHF.